This TCR beta chain appears in the sequencing data of a study of T cell responses to AZD1222 COVID-19 vaccine. Comment on this clone: Its antigen remains unidentified.

Libraries were prepared by immunoSEQ multiplex PCR; TCRdb keeps only in-frame clonotypes and omits some of them. The sample yields 98,000 or so clones, 80% to 90% seen once. Study-level findings and limits: Targets within unmutated variant regions were reportedly found for nearly half of spike-specific TCRs. Repertoires were obtained only post-peak T cell response. Along spike, vaccine-associated CD4 TCRs were found throughout, with dominance at 160-218 and 743-854.

The CDR3 loop spans 14 amino acids. V was cut by 5 bases and J by 6 bases, with 16 bases left in between. Germline V CDR1 and CDR2: SGHDT, YYEEEE. The chain has TRBV5-6 and TRBJ2-3; D possibly corresponds to TRBD1 (6 bases). The material sequenced was peripheral blood, taken on day 0 of AZD1222 vaccination. The source of this sequence is an adult in good health. CDR3 nucleotide sequence: TGTGCCAGCAGAACCGGGCCCCAGGGGGATACGCAGTATTTT. Protein: CASRTGPQGDTQYF. Supplemented by reference TRBV5-6 and TRBJ2-3, the full variable domain reads DAGVTQSPTHLIKTRGQQVTLRCSPKSGHDTVSWYQQALGQGPQFIFQYYEEEERQRGNFPDRFSGHQFPNYSSELNVNALLLGDSALYLCASRTGPQGDTQYFGPGTRLTVL.